The 27 T cell receptor beta chains given below trace back to one sample, sequenced in a study of blood T cell repertoires in COVID-19. Here immunoSEQ multiplex PCR was the method, and the copy in TCRdb shows in-frame clones only, minus some. The repertoire consists of more than 150,000 clones, with about 79% occurring once and the leading ten covering 9.8%. Specimen: peripheral blood. The receptor source for this set is a woman aged 45 to 65 with acute or convalescent COVID-19.

The V gene is TRBV18, the J gene TRBJ1-1, with D unclear. Germline V lookup: CDR1 KGHSH, CDR2 LQKENI. Trimming pared 4 bases from V and 0 bases from J, leaving 6 bases between. The CDR3 has 13 amino acids. The CDR3, as DNA: TGTGCCAGCTCACTCGACATGAACACTGAAGCTTTCTTT. Amino acid sequence: CASSLDMNTEAFF.

V usage is TRBV7-9 and J usage is TRBJ1-3, with a weak D call TRBD1 (6 bases). Trimming took off 4 bases at V and 4 bases at J, with 14 bases between the two ends. Germline lookup yields CDR1 SEHNR and CDR2 FQNEAQ (reference sequence). The CDR3 is 15 residues long. This chain's CDR3 is CASSSRTDFGNTIYF. The CDR3 bases are TGTGCCAGCAGCTCCCGGACAGACTTCGGAAACACCATATATTTT.

The chain couples TRBV7-2 to TRBJ1-2; 7 bases line up with TRBD1. Germline lookup yields CDR1 SGHTA and CDR2 FQGNSA. The V and J ends lost 5 bases and 3 bases, in that order; junction bases with no gene match: 9. The CDR3 consists of 15 residues. CDR3 amino acids: CASSPGQVSYYGYTF. The CDR3 DNA follows: TGTGCCAGCAGCCCAGGACAGGTGTCGTACTATGGCTACACCTTC.

This chain connects TRBV16 to TRBJ1-6; the D is unclear. The CDR3 totals 15 residues. Germline V gene lookup returns CDR1 KGHSY and CDR2 FQNENV. Trimming removed 4 bases from V and 5 bases from J, with 12 bases in between. In DNA form, the CDR3 reads TGTGCCAGCAGCCGGGAGGGCGGCGATAATTCACCCCTCCACTTT. Amino acids: CASSREGGDNSPLHF. Full variable domain (outside the CDR3, taken from reference TRBV16 and TRBJ1-6): GEEVAQTPKHLVRGEGQKAKLYCAPIKGHSYVFWYQQVLKNEFKFLISFQNENVFDETGMPKERFSAKCLPNSPCSLEIQATKLEDSAVYFCASSREGGDNSPLHFGNGTRLTVT.

The genes are TRBV3-1 (or the pseudogene TRBV3-2) and TRBJ2-3; 8 bases are shared with TRBD1. Looked up from germline, CDR1 is LGHDT and CDR2 is YNNKEL (reference sequence). This CDR3 contains 16 residues. The trim removed 0 bases at V and 4 bases at J, leaving 6 bases unmatched. Here the CDR3 DNA reads TGTGCCAGCAGCCAAGAGACAGCAGGGGGCGCAGATACGCAGTATTTT. It yields the protein CASSQETAGGADTQYF.

This chain joins TRBV28 and TRBJ1-3; 7 bases agree with TRBD1. In germline, CDR1 is MDHEN, CDR2 SYDVKM. V shed 2 bases, J shed 4 bases, and the junction held 5 bases outside the gene matches. This CDR3 region has 15 residues. CDR3 region: CASSLVDRVGNTIYF. DNA of the CDR3: TGTGCCAGCAGTTTAGTAGACAGGGTCGGAAACACCATATATTTT.

The chain recombines TRBV5-1 with TRBJ2-1; D gene unclear. Germline V gene data show CDR1 as SGHRS and CDR2 as YFSETQ. This CDR3 has 15 residues. V gave up 0 bases and J gave up 5 bases, with 12 bases separating them. In DNA, the CDR3 is TGCGCCAGCAGCTTGGGTGCAGCGAATAACAATGAGCAGTTCTTC. This codes for CASSLGAANNNEQFF.

The chain recombines TRBV27 with TRBJ2-1; TRBD1 aligns across 7 bases. J was trimmed by 8 bases and V by 3 bases; bases with no gene match: 16. Germline loops: CDR1 MNHEY, CDR2 SMNVEV (reference sequence). The CDR3 totals 17 residues. Here the CDR3 reads CASSLRQGTSGRDEQFF. Here the CDR3 DNA reads TGTGCCAGCAGTTTGCGACAGGGTACGTCGGGTAGAGATGAGCAGTTCTTC.

This sequence joins TRBV4-3 and TRBJ1-4; 8 bases map to TRBD1. CDR1 and CDR2 from the germline V gene are LGHNA and YSLEER. With V trimmed by 2 bases and J by 8 bases, 4 bases remained unmatched. The CDR3 runs to 14 residues. Here the CDR3 DNA reads TGCGCCAGCAGCCAACAGGGGGCGGGCGAAAAACTGTTTTTT. Translated: CASSQQGAGEKLFF.

The chain is built from TRBV5-1 and TRBJ2-3; TRBD1 agrees at 7 bases. Trimming removed 2 bases from V and 0 bases from J; junction bases left unmatched: 6. Germline V gene data show CDR1 as SGHRS and CDR2 as YFSETQ. This CDR3 has 16 residues. The CDR3 is CASSLQRGLSTDTQYF. The CDR3 DNA follows: TGCGCCAGCAGCTTACAAAGGGGGCTCAGCACAGATACGCAGTATTTT.

This chain uses TRBV11-2 with TRBJ1-1; perhaps TRBD1 as D (5 bases). Looked up from germline, CDR1 is SGHAT and CDR2 is FQNNGV. V lost 7 bases and J 4 bases, leaving 13 bases between the germline ends. The CDR3 is made up of 13 amino acids. The CDR3 loop reads CASTLGGSTEAFF. The CDR3, as DNA: TGTGCCAGCACCTTGGGGGGGAGCACTGAAGCTTTCTTT.

This clone was counted a few times. This CDR3 is CASSSSTDTQYF. As DNA, the CDR3 is TGTGCCAGCAGTTCTAGCACAGATACGCAGTATTTT. The J gene is TRBJ2-3, the V gene TRBV11-2; D unresolved. The V gene lost 6 bases and the J gene lost 0 bases, with 4 bases spanning the gap. CDR1 and CDR2 from the germline V gene are SGHAT and FQNNGV. The CDR3 spans 12 residues.

This rearrangement joins TRBV5-4 to TRBJ1-1; TRBD1 is a possible D gene (6 bases). Trimming left V 4 bases short and J 1 base short, with 11 bases between. The V gene's germline CDR1 is SGHNT and CDR2 YYREEE (reference sequence). The CDR3 runs 14 residues. CDR3 nucleotides: TGTGCCAGCAGCCAGCCGGACAGGAACACTGAAGCTTTCTTT. Translated: CASSQPDRNTEAFF.

The gene calls are TRBV19 and TRBJ2-4; no clear D gene. Germline V gene lookup returns CDR1 LNHDA and CDR2 SQIVND (reference sequence). This CDR3 region has 14 residues. V lost 6 bases and J 1 base, leaving 10 bases between the germline ends. The chain's CDR3 is CASSDGPAKNIQYF. The CDR3 DNA reads TGTGCCAGTAGCGATGGGCCGGCCAAAAACATTCAGTACTTC. Combining the CDR3 with reference TRBV19 and TRBJ2-4 gives the whole variable domain DGGITQSPKYLFRKEGQNVTLSCEQNLNHDAMYWYRQDPGQGLRLIYYSQIVNDFQKGDIAEGYSVSREKKESFPLTVTSAQKNPTAFYLCASSDGPAKNIQYFGAGTRLSVL.

As DNA, the CDR3 is TGCGCCAGCAGCCCCGGACTAGCGGGGGGAATCACAGATACGCAGTATTTT. Translated, it gives CASSPGLAGGITDTQYF. This chain uses TRBV4-3 with TRBJ2-3; 14 positions match TRBD2. This CDR3 comprises 17 residues. Per the germline V gene, CDR1 is LGHNA and CDR2 is YSLEER. V trimming: 4 bases; J trimming: 2 bases; junction bases outside the gene matches: 5.

V usage is TRBV7-3 and J usage is TRBJ2-1, with D perhaps matching TRBD2 (6 bases). Trimming pared 0 bases from V and 2 bases from J, leaving 35 bases between. In germline, CDR1 is SGHTA, CDR2 FQGTGA. The CDR3 sequence is 24 residues long. The CDR3 coding sequence is TGTGCCAGCAGCTTAACACTTGGCCATAACAGAGGAAAAAGCGGTGGGGAGGCCTACAATGAGCAGTTCTTC. Its protein is CASSLTLGHNRGKSGGEAYNEQFF.

V is TRBV7-2 and J is TRBJ2-1; 16 bases match TRBD2. Germline values: CDR1 SGHTA, CDR2 FQGNSA. The CDR3 is 18 residues long. After removal of 4 bases from V and 9 bases from J, the junction contained 12 bases not matched to a gene. CDR3 sequence reads: CASSSGLAGGSRSSEQFF. The CDR3, as DNA: TGTGCCAGCAGCTCGGGACTAGCGGGGGGGAGCCGATCAAGTGAGCAGTTCTTC.

The chain links TRBV19 to TRBJ1-2, with D perhaps TRBD1 (5 bases). The CDR3 is 13 amino acids. Trimming cost V 6 bases and J 3 bases, with 11 bases left between them. The germline V gene has CDR1 LNHDA and CDR2 SQIVND (reference sequence). In nucleotides, the CDR3 is TGTGCCAGTAGAAGGGGCGGATACTATGGCTACACCTTC. Its protein product is CASRRGGYYGYTF.

The chain has TRBV10-3 and TRBJ2-1; 9 bases are shared with TRBD2. The CDR3 covers 15 residues. V lost 6 bases to trimming and J lost 8 bases; unmatched junction nucleotides: 11. Germline V gene data show CDR1 as ENHRY and CDR2 as SYGVKD. The CDR3 protein is CAISAGLASIDEQFF. The CDR3 DNA is TGTGCCATCAGCGCAGGACTAGCGTCCATCGATGAGCAGTTCTTC.

The rearrangement uses TRBV28 and TRBJ1-2; TRBD1 aligns across 12 bases. The length of the CDR3 is 17 residues. Germline CDR1 is MDHEN and CDR2 is SYDVKM. With 3 bases clipped from V and 0 bases from J, the junction kept 5 bases outside the gene matches. The CDR3 here is CASSFPGQGASNYGYTF. The DNA of the CDR3 is TGTGCCAGCAGTTTCCCGGGACAGGGGGCCTCTAACTATGGCTACACCTTC.

The V gene is TRBV28, the J gene TRBJ1-2, with D unresolved. The CDR3 is 13 residues long. Germline loops: CDR1 MDHEN, CDR2 SYDVKM. V lost 4 bases to trimming and J lost 3 bases, with 9 bases between them. The CDR3 DNA reads as TGTGCCAGCAGTTCCCGGGGTCACTATGGCTACACCTTC. It translates to CASSSRGHYGYTF.

CDR3 DNA sequence: TGTGCCAGCAGTCGTCTCAGGGCGGGAGGGCCTACCGGGGAGCTGTTTTTT. This gives the protein CASSRLRAGGPTGELFF. This chain links TRBV27 with TRBJ2-2; 9 bases agree with TRBD2. CDR1 MNHEY and CDR2 SMNVEV come from the germline V gene (reference sequence). The length of the CDR3 is 17 residues. Trimming removed 5 bases from V and 5 bases from J; junction bases left unmatched: 12.

V usage is TRBV6-6 and J usage is TRBJ2-5; possible D gene TRBD1, 5 bases. The germline V gene has CDR1 MNHNY and CDR2 SVGAGI (reference sequence). CDR3 length: 13 residues. Trimming shortened V by 5 bases and J by 5 bases, and 12 bases separated the two germline ends. CDR3 loop: CASSQGVSETQYF. For the CDR3, the DNA is TGTGCCAGCAGTCAAGGGGTCTCGGAGACCCAGTACTTC.

The chain joins TRBV7-9 to TRBJ2-1; tentatively, D is TRBD1 (5 bases). The germline CDR1 and CDR2 sequences are SEHNR and FQNEAQ (reference sequence). The CDR3 covers 17 residues. Trimming pared 3 bases from V and 6 bases from J, leaving 21 bases between. The CDR3 DNA sequence: TGTGCCAGCAGCTTTTTGTCAGGGCGCGGTAATTCCAATGAGCAGTTCTTC. Translation: CASSFLSGRGNSNEQFF.

The chain links TRBV5-1 to TRBJ2-6, with D maybe TRBD2 (5 bases). CDR1 is SGHRS, CDR2 YFSETQ, per germline. CDR3 length: 18 amino acids. Trimming cost V 0 bases and J 4 bases, with 17 bases left between them. CDR3 residues: CASSLASGILGGANVLTF. The DNA for the CDR3 is TGCGCCAGCAGCTTGGCCAGCGGAATTCTCGGGGGGGCCAACGTCCTGACTTTC.

V is TRBV19 and J is TRBJ2-2, with D tentatively TRBD2 (6 bases). Germline V lookup: CDR1 LNHDA, CDR2 SQIVND (reference sequence). The V end lost 6 bases, the J end lost 3 bases, and 17 bases lay between the germline ends. The length of the CDR3 is 16 residues. The CDR3 DNA follows: TGTGCCAGTAGGGCGGGGCGGACAACCTACACCGGGGAGCTGTTTTTT. Its protein product is CASRAGRTTYTGELFF.

This chain's CDR3 is CASSLVADRETQYF. The CDR3 DNA reads TGTGCCAGCAGCTTAGTTGCGGATAGGGAGACCCAGTACTTC. This chain joins TRBV7-9 and TRBJ2-5; D is unclear. Germline V lookup: CDR1 SEHNR, CDR2 FQNEAQ (reference sequence). CDR3 size: 14 residues. V shed 1 base and J shed 5 bases, with 11 bases lying between them. The whole variable domain, filled in from reference TRBV7-9 and TRBJ2-5, reads DTGVSQNPRHKITKRGQNVTFRCDPISEHNRLYWYRQTLGQGPEFLTYFQNEAQLEKSRLLSDRFSAERPKGSFSTLEIQRTEQGDSAMYLCASSLVADRETQYFGPGTRLLVL.